This TCR beta chain was found in a study of cytomegalovirus exposure and HLA in healthy donors. Note on this clone: What it recognizes is unknown.

PCR amplification relied on 60 Vbeta primers (plus 13 Jbeta primers). Libraries were prepared by immunoSEQ multiplex PCR; TCRdb keeps only in-frame clonotypes and omits some of them. Of 150,000 to 200,000 clones in the sample, 77% were seen once. Study-wide findings and caveats: The analysis excluded some indistinguishable V segments, including TRBV6-2 and TRBV6-3. Later on, a genetic analysis was performed. It linked a missense variant in DCLRE1C with V- and J-gene trimming of TCR beta. In a later analysis, DRB1 alleles had the most associated TCRs; HLA-C alleles the fewest.

V gave up 4 bases and J gave up 5 bases; unmatched junction bases: 8. Germline V gives CDR1 SGHDN, CDR2 FVKESK. The CDR3 covers 16 residues. The chain employs TRBV14 and TRBJ1-1; 12 nucleotides match TRBD1. The sample comprised PBMCs. The receptor comes from a male donor in good health and CMV-seropositive. DNA of the CDR3: TGTGCCAGCAGCCGCGGGACAGGGGGCGCGAGGACTGAAGCTTTCTTT. Its protein product is CASSRGTGGARTEAFF.